Below are 26 T cell receptor beta chains sequenced from a single sample in a study of graft-versus-host responses after intestinal transplantation. Which antigens these TCRs recognize remains unknown. Assay used: immunoSEQ multiplex PCR; TCRdb lists only in-frame clones, some missing. In the table there are about 100,000 clones, more than 75% of which are singletons. This specimen was unstimulated CD4+ T cells sorted from spleen or lymph node cells, taken before transplant. The receptors were sampled from a human donor who was the organ donor for an intestinal transplant.

The chain is built from TRBV14 and TRBJ2-7, with a tentative D call TRBD2 (6 bases). The CDR3 length is 15 residues. CDR1 is SGHDN, CDR2 FVKESK, per germline. With 1 base removed from V and 4 bases from J, the gap between germline ends came to 14 bases. The CDR3 spells CASSQVFGGRYEQYF. The CDR3 bases are TGTGCCAGCAGCCAAGTATTCGGGGGAAGGTACGAGCAGTACTTC.

V usage is TRBV7-3 and J usage is TRBJ2-7; TRBD1 matches 9 bases. This CDR3 comprises 15 residues. The V gene end was trimmed by 5 bases and the J gene end by 4 bases; junction bases not matched to a gene: 9. The germline gives CDR1 SGHTA, CDR2 FQGTGA. This chain's CDR3 is CASSPEPGQGYEQYF. The CDR3 DNA reads TGTGCCAGCAGCCCAGAGCCGGGACAGGGATACGAGCAGTACTTC.

The chain has TRBV18 and TRBJ2-7, with D unresolved. The CDR3 is 14 residues long. Trimming shortened V by 4 bases and J by 2 bases, and 12 bases separated the two germline ends. CDR1 and CDR2 (germline): KGHSH, LQKENI. The CDR3 nucleotides read TGTGCCAGCTCACATACTACGGCTACCTACGAGCAGTACTTC. Its translation: CASSHTTATYEQYF.

The chain combines TRBV5-1 with TRBJ1-1; D is possibly TRBD1 (5 bases). The CDR3 runs 12 residues. V lost 2 bases to trimming and J lost 4 bases, with 6 bases between them. From germline, CDR1 is SGHRS and CDR2 YFSETQ. CDR3 in amino acids: CASSFRGTEAFF. Here the CDR3 DNA reads TGCGCCAGCAGCTTTAGGGGCACTGAAGCTTTCTTT.

This chain connects TRBV29-1 to TRBJ1-4, with 7 bases lining up with TRBD1. Germline lookup yields CDR1 SQVTM and CDR2 ANQGSEA. With V trimmed by 1 base and J by 6 bases, 5 bases remained unmatched. There are 14 residues in the CDR3. The CDR3 reads CSVEGGQGDEKLFF. CDR3 bases: TGCAGCGTTGAAGGGGGGCAGGGGGATGAAAAACTGTTTTTT.

The chain has TRBV7-9 and TRBJ1-4; no definite D call. The V and J ends lost 5 bases and 5 bases respectively, with 9 bases between them. Germline CDR1 and CDR2: SEHNR and FQNEAQ (reference sequence). The CDR3 is 13 amino acids. In DNA, the CDR3 is TGTGCCAGCAGCCACCCGGTAAATGAAAAACTGTTTTTT. Its protein product is CASSHPVNEKLFF. The whole variable domain, remainder taken from reference TRBV7-9 and TRBJ1-4, is DTGVSQNPRHKITKRGQNVTFRCDPISEHNRLYWYRQTLGQGPEFLTYFQNEAQLEKSRLLSDRFSAERPKGSFSTLEIQRTEQGDSAMYLCASSHPVNEKLFFGSGTQLSVL.

This rearrangement joins TRBV4-1 to TRBJ1-5; D gene ambiguous. V gave up 4 bases and J gave up 8 bases, with 12 bases separating them. Looked up from germline, CDR1 is MGHRA and CDR2 is YSYEKL. This CDR3 contains 13 residues. This chain's CDR3 is CASSRRRREPQHF. The CDR3 DNA reads TGCGCCAGCAGCCGTAGGAGGAGGGAGCCCCAGCATTTT.

This rearrangement joins TRBV7-8 to TRBJ1-2; D remains unclear. Germline values: CDR1 SGHVS, CDR2 FQNEAQ. The length of the CDR3 is 14 residues. Trimming stripped 1 base from V and 6 bases from J, with 12 bases between. Here the CDR3 reads CASSLGLAVNGYTF. DNA for the CDR3: TGTGCCAGCAGCTTAGGTCTGGCGGTGAATGGCTACACCTTC. Complete variable domain (other parts from reference TRBV7-8 and TRBJ1-2): GAGVSQSPRYKVAKRGQDVALRCDPISGHVSLFWYQQALGQGPEFLTYFQNEAQLDKSGLPSDRFFAERPEGSVSTLKIQRTQQEDSAVYLCASSLGLAVNGYTFGSGTRLTVV.

V gene TRBV6-1 combines with J gene TRBJ1-3; tentatively, D is TRBD1 (6 bases). This CDR3 is built from 16 residues. Looked up from germline, CDR1 is MNHNS and CDR2 is SASEGT. The ends were cut back, 6 bases at V and 0 bases at J, with 15 bases in the middle. The CDR3 region has the DNA TGTGCCAGCAGCGAAATACAGGGCCGCTCTGGAAACACCATATATTTT. Translating gives CASSEIQGRSGNTIYF.

This clone was recorded once. The chain uses TRBV11-2 and TRBJ2-7; D unresolved. The CDR3 length is 14 residues. Trimming took off 2 bases at V and 2 bases at J, with 10 bases between the two ends. The germline V gene has CDR1 SGHAT and CDR2 FQNNGV. This CDR3 reads CASSLNRGAYEQYF. The CDR3 DNA is TGTGCCAGCAGCTTAAATCGTGGGGCCTACGAGCAGTACTTC.

This chain links TRBV28 with TRBJ2-7; 7 nucleotides agree with TRBD1. This CDR3 is built from 14 residues. Germline values: CDR1 MDHEN, CDR2 SYDVKM. V lost 4 bases and J lost 7; bases outside the gene matches: 10. The CDR3 spells CASSSRTGVREQYF. The DNA for the CDR3 is TGTGCCAGCAGTTCCCGGACAGGCGTAAGGGAGCAGTACTTC.

The J gene is TRBJ2-1, the V gene TRBV5-4, with TRBD1 identical over 7 bases. V trimming: 4 bases; J trimming: 0 bases; junction bases outside the gene matches: 4. The germline V gene has CDR1 SGHNT and CDR2 YYREEE (reference sequence). The CDR3 is 15 residues long. The CDR3 spells CASSPGGSSYNEQFF. As DNA, the CDR3 is TGTGCCAGCAGCCCAGGGGGAAGCTCCTACAATGAGCAGTTCTTC.

The V and J genes are TRBV12-2 and TRBJ1-2. TRBV12-2 is described as a pseudogene. The CDR3 totals 13 residues. CDR3 DNA sequence: TGTGCAAGTCGCTTAGCTACCCTGGATGGCTACACCTTC. The encoded protein is CASRLATLDGYTF.

The chain joins TRBV5-5 to TRBJ1-2; no firm D call. CDR1 and CDR2 from the germline V gene are SGHKS and YYEKEE (reference sequence). The V end was cut by 6 bases, the J end by 0 bases, with 3 bases between. The CDR3 length is 11 residues. Written as DNA, the CDR3 is TGTGCCAGCACCTCTAACTATGGCTACACCTTC. It codes for CASTSNYGYTF.

J is TRBJ2-5 and V is TRBV11-1, with D unresolved. Germline values: CDR1 SGHAT, CDR2 FQDESV (reference sequence). The CDR3 extends over 15 amino acids. The germline V and J ends were trimmed by 4 bases and 1 base, with 13 bases remaining between them. As DNA, the CDR3 is TGTGCCAGCAGCTCGCAGGCGGAAATCCAAGAGACCCAGTACTTC. Residues: CASSSQAEIQETQYF.

The chain has TRBV30 and TRBJ2-4; no definite D call. Germline V CDR1 and CDR2: GTSNPN, SVGIG (reference sequence). The length of the CDR3 is 14 residues. V was clipped by 2 bases and J by 7 bases, with 15 bases between them. As DNA, the CDR3 is TGTGCCTGGAGTCAGCCCTCCCCTCGGAACATTCAGTACTTC. Translated: CAWSQPSPRNIQYF.

This chain joins TRBV6-6 and TRBJ1-5, with D possibly being TRBD1 (6 bases). Germline V lookup: CDR1 MNHNY, CDR2 SVGAGI (reference sequence). V was pared by 2 bases and J by 4 bases, with 12 bases between. The CDR3 is made up of 15 amino acids. CDR3 amino acids: CASSYGGQLNQPQHF. The CDR3 nucleotides read TGTGCCAGCAGTTACGGTGGACAGCTAAATCAGCCCCAGCATTTT.

This clone was recorded once. The gene calls are TRBV10-1 and TRBJ2-5, with TRBD2 matching 7 bases. This CDR3 has 13 amino acids. Germline values: CDR1 WNHNN, CDR2 SYGVQD (reference sequence). The trim removed 5 bases at V and 8 bases at J, leaving 8 bases unmatched. This CDR3 is CASSPGTTGTQYF. CDR3 sequence (DNA): TGCGCCAGCAGTCCCGGGACTACAGGAACCCAGTACTTC.

The chain carries TRBV30 and TRBJ2-3, with 12 positions matching TRBD2. CDR3 size: 16 residues. Germline V gives CDR1 GTSNPN, CDR2 SVGIG (reference sequence). V dropped 2 bases and J dropped 6; count of bases not matched to a gene: 9. The CDR3 here is CAWSRIASGGADTQYF. The CDR3 coding sequence is TGTGCCTGGAGTAGAATCGCTAGCGGGGGGGCCGATACGCAGTATTTT. The full variable domain, completed using reference TRBV30 and TRBJ2-3, is SQTIHQWPATLVQPVGSPLSLECTVEGTSNPNLYWYRQAAGRGLQLLFYSVGIGQISSEVPQNLSASRPQDRQFILSSKKLLLSDSGFYLCAWSRIASGGADTQYFGPGTRLTVL.

As DNA, the CDR3 is TGTGCCTGGAGCCCCGCCGGCCTCCGAGGAAACACCATATATTTT. Its protein is CAWSPAGLRGNTIYF. The chain carries TRBV30 and TRBJ1-3, with D uncertain. Germline V CDR1 and CDR2: GTSNPN, SVGIG (reference sequence). V dropped 3 bases and J dropped 4 bases, with 16 bases sitting between them. The CDR3 sequence is 15 residues long.

V usage is TRBV7-8 and J usage is TRBJ1-2; a possible D gene is TRBD1 (6 bases). There are 13 residues in the CDR3. Germline loops: CDR1 SGHVS, CDR2 FQNEAQ. The V end lost 3 bases, the J end lost 2 bases, and 7 bases lay between the germline ends. CDR3 nucleotide sequence: TGTGCCAGCAGCTTCGACAGGAACTATGGCTACACCTTC. This gives the protein CASSFDRNYGYTF. The full variable domain, completed using reference TRBV7-8 and TRBJ1-2, is GAGVSQSPRYKVAKRGQDVALRCDPISGHVSLFWYQQALGQGPEFLTYFQNEAQLDKSGLPSDRFFAERPEGSVSTLKIQRTQQEDSAVYLCASSFDRNYGYTFGSGTRLTVV.

The V gene is TRBV5-1, the J gene TRBJ1-3, with 8 bases that match TRBD1. Looked up from germline, CDR1 is SGHRS and CDR2 is YFSETQ. The CDR3 length is 16 residues. V shed 1 base and J 0 bases; nucleotides not matched to a gene: 3. Written as DNA, the CDR3 is TGCGCCAGCAGCTTGCCGGACAGGGCCTCTGGAAACACCATATATTTT. This gives the protein CASSLPDRASGNTIYF.

The chain carries TRBV19 and TRBJ1-5, with TRBD1 identical over 7 bases. With 5 bases clipped from V and 4 bases from J, the junction kept 5 bases outside the gene matches. Per germline, CDR1 LNHDA and CDR2 SQIVND (reference sequence). The CDR3 contains 14 residues. Here the CDR3 DNA reads TGTGCCAGTAGTCAGAGGACAGGAAATCAGCCCCAGCATTTT. The encoded protein is CASSQRTGNQPQHF.

This chain links TRBV4-2 with TRBJ2-2, with 7 bases matching TRBD2. The CDR3 loop spans 16 amino acids. Germline assignment: CDR1 LGHNA and CDR2 YNFKEQ. The V and J ends lost 1 base and 5 bases, in that order; junction bases with no gene match: 7. CDR3 bases: TGTGCCAGCAGCCAAGCGGCTGCGGGGGTGACCGGGGAGCTGTTTTTT. Translated, it gives CASSQAAAGVTGELFF.

This clone was picked up one time. The J gene is TRBJ1-5, the V gene TRBV30; D is uncertain. Trimming removed 1 base from V and 6 bases from J, with 10 bases in between. Germline CDR1 GTSNPN, CDR2 SVGIG (reference sequence). The CDR3 loop spans 13 amino acids. CDR3 DNA: TGTGCCTGGAGTGCGCAGAAGGGTCAGCCCCAGCATTTT. This codes for CAWSAQKGQPQHF. The full variable domain, in which reference TRBV30 and TRBJ1-5 provide the parts outside the CDR3, is SQTIHQWPATLVQPVGSPLSLECTVEGTSNPNLYWYRQAAGRGLQLLFYSVGIGQISSEVPQNLSASRPQDRQFILSSKKLLLSDSGFYLCAWSAQKGQPQHFGDGTRLSIL.

The chain carries TRBV6-5 and TRBJ2-1; D assignment may be TRBD1 or TRBD2 (5 bases each). CDR1 and CDR2 from the germline V gene are MNHEY and SVGAGI. V lost 2 bases to trimming and J lost 6 bases, with 14 bases between them. This CDR3 has 15 amino acids. CDR3 region: CASSYGAVGGNEQFF. DNA for the CDR3: TGTGCCAGCAGTTACGGCGCAGTTGGGGGCAATGAGCAGTTCTTC.